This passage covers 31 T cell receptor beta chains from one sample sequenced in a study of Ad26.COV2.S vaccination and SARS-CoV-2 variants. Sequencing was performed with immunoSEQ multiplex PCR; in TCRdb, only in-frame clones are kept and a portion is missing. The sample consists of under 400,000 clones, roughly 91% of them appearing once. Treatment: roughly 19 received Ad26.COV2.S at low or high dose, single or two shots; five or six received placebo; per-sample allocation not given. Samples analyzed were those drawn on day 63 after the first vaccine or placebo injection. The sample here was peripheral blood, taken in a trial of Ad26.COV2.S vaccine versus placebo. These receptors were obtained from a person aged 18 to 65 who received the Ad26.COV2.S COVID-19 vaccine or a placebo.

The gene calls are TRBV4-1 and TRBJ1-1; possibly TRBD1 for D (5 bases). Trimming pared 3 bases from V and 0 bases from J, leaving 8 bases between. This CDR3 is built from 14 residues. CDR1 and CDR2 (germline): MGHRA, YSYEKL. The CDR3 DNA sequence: TGCGCCAGCAGCCACTGGGGCATGAACACTGAAGCTTTCTTT. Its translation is CASSHWGMNTEAFF.

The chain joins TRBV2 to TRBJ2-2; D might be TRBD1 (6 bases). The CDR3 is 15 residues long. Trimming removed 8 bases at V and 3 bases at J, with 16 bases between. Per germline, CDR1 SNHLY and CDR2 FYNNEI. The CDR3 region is CASRWSRGYTGELFF. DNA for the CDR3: TGTGCCAGCCGCTGGTCCAGGGGATACACCGGGGAGCTGTTTTTT.

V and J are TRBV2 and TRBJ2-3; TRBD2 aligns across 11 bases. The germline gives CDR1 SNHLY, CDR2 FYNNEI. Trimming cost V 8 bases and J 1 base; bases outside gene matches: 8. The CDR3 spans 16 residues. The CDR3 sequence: CASRLAGPEGTDTQYF. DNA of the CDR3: TGTGCCAGCCGACTAGCGGGGCCCGAAGGCACAGATACGCAGTATTTT. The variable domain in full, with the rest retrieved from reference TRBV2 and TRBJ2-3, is EPEVTQTPSHQVTQMGQEVILRCVPISNHLYFYWYRQILGQKVEFLVSFYNNEISEKSEIFDDQFSVERPDGSNFTLKIRSTKLEDSAMYFCASRLAGPEGTDTQYFGPGTRLTVL.

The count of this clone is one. The CDR3 DNA follows: TGTGCCATCAGTGAGTCGGACAGGAACTCCTACAATGAGCAGTTCTTC. It encodes CAISESDRNSYNEQFF. The chain is built from TRBV10-3 and TRBJ2-1, with TRBD1 matching over 7 bases. There are 16 residues in the CDR3. J was trimmed by 0 bases and V by 0 bases; bases with no gene match: 2. The germline gives CDR1 ENHRY, CDR2 SYGVKD.

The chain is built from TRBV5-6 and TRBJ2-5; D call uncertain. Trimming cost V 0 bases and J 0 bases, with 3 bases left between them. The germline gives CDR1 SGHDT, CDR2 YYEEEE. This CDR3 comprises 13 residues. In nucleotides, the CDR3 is TGTGCCAGCAGCTTGGCCAACCAAGAGACCCAGTACTTC. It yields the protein CASSLANQETQYF.

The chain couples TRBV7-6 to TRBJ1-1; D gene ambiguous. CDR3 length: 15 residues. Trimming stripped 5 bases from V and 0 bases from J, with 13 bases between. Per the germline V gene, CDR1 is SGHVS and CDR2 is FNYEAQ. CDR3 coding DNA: TGTGCCAGCAGCCCACGAGTCGTGATGAACACTGAAGCTTTCTTT. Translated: CASSPRVVMNTEAFF.

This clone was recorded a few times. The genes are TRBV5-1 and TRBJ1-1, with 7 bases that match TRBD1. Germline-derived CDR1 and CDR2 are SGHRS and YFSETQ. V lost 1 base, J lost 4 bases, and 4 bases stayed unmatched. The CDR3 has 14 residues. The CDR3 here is CASSLRGGGTEAFF. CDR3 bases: TGCGCCAGCAGCTTGCGAGGGGGCGGCACTGAAGCTTTCTTT.

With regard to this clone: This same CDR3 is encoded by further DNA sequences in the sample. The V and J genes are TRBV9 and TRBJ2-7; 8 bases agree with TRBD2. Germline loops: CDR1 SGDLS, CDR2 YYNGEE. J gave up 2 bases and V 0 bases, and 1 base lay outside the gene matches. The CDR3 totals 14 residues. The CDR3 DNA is TGTGCCAGCAGCGTAGGCGGGGGGACCTACGAGCAGTACTTC. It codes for CASSVGGGTYEQYF.

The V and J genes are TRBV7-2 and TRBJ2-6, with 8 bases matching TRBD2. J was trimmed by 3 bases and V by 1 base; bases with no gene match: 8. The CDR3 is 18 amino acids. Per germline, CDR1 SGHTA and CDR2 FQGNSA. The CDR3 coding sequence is TGTGCCAGCAGCTTAGTGTCCGGGGGGGCCGGTGGGGCCAACGTCCTGACTTTC. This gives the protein CASSLVSGGAGGANVLTF.

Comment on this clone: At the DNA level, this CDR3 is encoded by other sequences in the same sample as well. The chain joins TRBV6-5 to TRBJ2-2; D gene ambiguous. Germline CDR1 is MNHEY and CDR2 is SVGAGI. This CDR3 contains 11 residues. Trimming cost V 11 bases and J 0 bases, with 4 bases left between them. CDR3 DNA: TGTGCCTCAACGAACACCGGGGAGCTGTTTTTT. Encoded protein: CASTNTGELFF.

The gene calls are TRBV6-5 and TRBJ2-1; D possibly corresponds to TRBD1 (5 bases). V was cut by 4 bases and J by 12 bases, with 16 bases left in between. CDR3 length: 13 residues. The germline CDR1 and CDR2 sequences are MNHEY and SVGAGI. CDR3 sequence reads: CASSSMDGQGQFF. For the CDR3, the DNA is TGTGCCAGCAGTTCGATGGACGGTCAGGGGCAGTTCTTC.

Here the CDR3 DNA reads TGTGCCAGTAGCAAAAACAGGGAGGGGTCCTACGAGCAGTACTTC. Translating gives CASSKNREGSYEQYF. The chain is built from TRBV19 and TRBJ2-7; TRBD2 is a possible D gene (7 bases). V was trimmed by 6 bases and J by 1 base, leaving 16 bases between them. The CDR3 has 15 amino acids. Germline-derived CDR1 and CDR2 are LNHDA and SQIVND (reference sequence).

As DNA, the CDR3 is TGTGCCAGCAGCTTGTTTCAGGGGAATGAAAAACTGTTTTTT. Translating it yields CASSLFQGNEKLFF. The chain joins TRBV5-8 to TRBJ1-4; TRBD1 might be the D (6 bases). V was shortened by 1 base and J by 5 bases, with 9 bases between the two germline ends. There are 14 residues in the CDR3. CDR1 is SGHTS, CDR2 YDEGEE, per germline.

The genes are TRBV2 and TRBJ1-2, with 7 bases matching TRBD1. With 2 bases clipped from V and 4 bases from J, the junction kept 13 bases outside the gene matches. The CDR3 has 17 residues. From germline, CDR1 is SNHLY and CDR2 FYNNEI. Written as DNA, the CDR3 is TGTGCCAGCAGTGAAATGCGACAGGGCTCCTCTCGCTATGGCTACACCTTC. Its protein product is CASSEMRQGSSRYGYTF.

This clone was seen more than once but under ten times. DNA for the CDR3: TGTGCCAGCAGCTTAGAGGGCGTCGGTTCCTACGAGCAGTACTTC. Amino acids: CASSLEGVGSYEQYF. J is TRBJ2-7 and V is TRBV11-2; unclear D gene. This CDR3 has 15 residues. The V and J ends lost 0 bases and 1 base respectively, with 10 bases between them. Looked up from germline, CDR1 is SGHAT and CDR2 is FQNNGV.

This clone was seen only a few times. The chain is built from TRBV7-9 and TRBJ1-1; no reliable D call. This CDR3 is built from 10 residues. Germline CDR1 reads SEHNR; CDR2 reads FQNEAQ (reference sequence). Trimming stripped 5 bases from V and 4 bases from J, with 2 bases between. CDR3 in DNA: TGTGCCAGCAGCCTCACTGAAGCTTTCTTT. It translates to CASSLTEAFF.

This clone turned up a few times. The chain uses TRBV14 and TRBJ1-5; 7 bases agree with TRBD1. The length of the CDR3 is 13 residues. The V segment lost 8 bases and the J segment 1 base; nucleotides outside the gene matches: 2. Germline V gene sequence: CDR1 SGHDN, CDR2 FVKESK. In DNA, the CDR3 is TGTGCCAGCTCGGGACAGAGCAATCAGCCCCAGCATTTT. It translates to CASSGQSNQPQHF.

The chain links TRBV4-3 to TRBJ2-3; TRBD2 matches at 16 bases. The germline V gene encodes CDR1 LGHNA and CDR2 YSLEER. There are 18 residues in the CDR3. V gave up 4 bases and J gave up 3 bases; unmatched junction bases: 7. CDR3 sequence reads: CASSRYAGLAGGTDTQYF. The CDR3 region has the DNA TGCGCCAGCAGCCGCTACGCGGGACTAGCGGGGGGGACAGATACGCAGTATTTT.

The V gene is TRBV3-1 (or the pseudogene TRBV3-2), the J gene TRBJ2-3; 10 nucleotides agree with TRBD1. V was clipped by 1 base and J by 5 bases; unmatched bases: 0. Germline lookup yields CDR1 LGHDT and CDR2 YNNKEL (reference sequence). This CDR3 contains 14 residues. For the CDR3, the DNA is TGTGCCAGCAGCCAAGGGACAGGGGGAGATACGCAGTATTTT. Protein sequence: CASSQGTGGDTQYF.

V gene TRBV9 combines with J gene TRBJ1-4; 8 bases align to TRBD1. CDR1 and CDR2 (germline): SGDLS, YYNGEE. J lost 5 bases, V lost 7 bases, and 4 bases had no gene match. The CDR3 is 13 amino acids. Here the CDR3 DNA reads TGTGCCAGCGGCGGACAGGGCAATGAAAAACTGTTTTTT. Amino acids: CASGGQGNEKLFF. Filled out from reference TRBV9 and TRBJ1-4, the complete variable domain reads DSGVTQTPKHLITATGQRVTLRCSPRSGDLSVYWYQQSLDQGLQFLIQYYNGEERAKGNILERFSAQQFPDLHSELNLSSLELGDSALYFCASGGQGNEKLFFGSGTQLSVL.

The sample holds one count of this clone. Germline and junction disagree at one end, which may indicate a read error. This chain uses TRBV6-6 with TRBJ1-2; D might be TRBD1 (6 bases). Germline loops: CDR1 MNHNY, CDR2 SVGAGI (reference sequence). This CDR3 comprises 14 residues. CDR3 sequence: CASSPGDYAPGYIF. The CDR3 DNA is TGTGCCAGCAGTCCAGGGGATTACGCTCCTGGCTACATCTTC.

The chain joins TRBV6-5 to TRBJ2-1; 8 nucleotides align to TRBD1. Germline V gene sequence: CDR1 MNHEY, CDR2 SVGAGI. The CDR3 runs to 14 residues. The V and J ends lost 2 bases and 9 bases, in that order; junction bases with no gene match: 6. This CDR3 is CASSYQPTGGEQFF. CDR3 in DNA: TGTGCCAGCAGTTACCAACCAACAGGGGGTGAGCAGTTCTTC.

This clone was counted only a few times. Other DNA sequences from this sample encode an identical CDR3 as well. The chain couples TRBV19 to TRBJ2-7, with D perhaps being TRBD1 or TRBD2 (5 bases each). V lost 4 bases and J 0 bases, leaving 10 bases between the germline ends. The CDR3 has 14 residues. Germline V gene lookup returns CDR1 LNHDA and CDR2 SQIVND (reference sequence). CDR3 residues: CASSTGRSSYEQYF. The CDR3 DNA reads TGTGCCAGTAGTACGGGACGTAGCTCCTACGAGCAGTACTTC.

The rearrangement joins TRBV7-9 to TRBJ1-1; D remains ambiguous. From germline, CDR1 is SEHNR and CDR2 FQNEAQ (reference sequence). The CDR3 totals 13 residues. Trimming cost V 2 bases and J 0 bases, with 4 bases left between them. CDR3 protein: CASSLTVNTEAFF. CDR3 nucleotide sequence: TGTGCCAGCAGCTTAACAGTGAACACTGAAGCTTTCTTT.

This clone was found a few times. CDR3: CASSLYIPLNTEAFF. DNA for the CDR3: TGTGCCAGCAGCTTGTACATTCCCCTGAACACTGAAGCTTTCTTT. J is TRBJ1-1 and V is TRBV5-5; D remains ambiguous. Trimming left V 1 base short and J 0 bases short, with 10 bases between. The germline V gene encodes CDR1 SGHKS and CDR2 YYEKEE (reference sequence). CDR3 length: 15 amino acids.

The CDR3 protein is CASSHRGAGQGTDTQYF. CDR3 DNA: TGCGCCAGCAGCCATCGTGGGGCAGGCCAAGGCACAGATACGCAGTATTTT. The V call is TRBV4-1, the J call TRBJ2-3, with a tentative D call TRBD1 (5 bases). V was trimmed by 3 bases and J by 1 base, leaving 17 bases between them. The CDR3 extends over 17 amino acids. The V gene's germline CDR1 is MGHRA and CDR2 YSYEKL.

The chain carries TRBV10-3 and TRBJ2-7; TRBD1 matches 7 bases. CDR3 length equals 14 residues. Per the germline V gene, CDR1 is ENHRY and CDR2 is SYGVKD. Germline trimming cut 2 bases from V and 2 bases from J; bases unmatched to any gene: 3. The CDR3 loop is CAISETGVAYEQYF. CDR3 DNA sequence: TGTGCCATCAGTGAGACAGGGGTGGCCTACGAGCAGTACTTC.

CDR3: CASSLYGSPRDQETQYF. The CDR3 DNA reads as TGTGCCAGCAGTTTGTACGGGTCTCCGAGAGACCAAGAGACCCAGTACTTC. The J gene is TRBJ2-5, the V gene TRBV27, with D uncertain. CDR3 size: 17 residues. Trimming removed 3 bases from V and 0 bases from J, with 17 bases in between. CDR1 MNHEY and CDR2 SMNVEV come from the germline V gene (reference sequence).

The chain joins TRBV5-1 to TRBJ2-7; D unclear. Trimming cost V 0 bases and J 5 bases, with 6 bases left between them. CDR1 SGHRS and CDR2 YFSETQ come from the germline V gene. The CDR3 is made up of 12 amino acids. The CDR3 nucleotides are TGCGCCAGCAGCTTGGGAGCAAACGAGCAGTACTTC. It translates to CASSLGANEQYF.

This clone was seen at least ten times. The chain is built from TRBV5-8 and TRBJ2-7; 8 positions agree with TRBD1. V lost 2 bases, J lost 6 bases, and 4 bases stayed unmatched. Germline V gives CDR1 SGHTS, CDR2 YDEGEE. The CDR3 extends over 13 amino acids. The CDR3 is CASSFDRGGEQYF. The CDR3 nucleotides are TGTGCCAGCAGCTTTGACAGGGGTGGCGAGCAGTACTTC.

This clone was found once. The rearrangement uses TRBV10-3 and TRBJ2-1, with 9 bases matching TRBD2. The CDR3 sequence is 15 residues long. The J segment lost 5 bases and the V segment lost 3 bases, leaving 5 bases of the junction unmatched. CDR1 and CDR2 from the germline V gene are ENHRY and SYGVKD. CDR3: CAISDTAGGDNEQFF. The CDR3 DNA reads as TGTGCCATCAGTGATACGGCGGGGGGGGACAATGAGCAGTTCTTC.